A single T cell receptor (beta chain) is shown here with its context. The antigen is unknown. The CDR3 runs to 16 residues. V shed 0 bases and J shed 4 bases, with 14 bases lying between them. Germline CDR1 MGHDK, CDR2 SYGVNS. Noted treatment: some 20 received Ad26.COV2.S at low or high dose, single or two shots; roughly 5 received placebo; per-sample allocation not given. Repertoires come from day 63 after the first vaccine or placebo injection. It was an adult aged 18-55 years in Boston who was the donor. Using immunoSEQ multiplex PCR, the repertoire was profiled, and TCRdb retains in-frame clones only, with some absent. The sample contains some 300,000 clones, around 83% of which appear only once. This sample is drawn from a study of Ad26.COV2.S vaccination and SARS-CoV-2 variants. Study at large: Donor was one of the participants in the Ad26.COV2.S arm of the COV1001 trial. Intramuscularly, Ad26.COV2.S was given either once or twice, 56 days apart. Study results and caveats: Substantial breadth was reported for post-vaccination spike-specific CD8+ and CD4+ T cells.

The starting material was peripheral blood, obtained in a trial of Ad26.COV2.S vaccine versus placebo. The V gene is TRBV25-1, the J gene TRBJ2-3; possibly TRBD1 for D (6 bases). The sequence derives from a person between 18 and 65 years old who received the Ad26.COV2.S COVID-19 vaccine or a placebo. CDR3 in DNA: TGTGCCAGCAGTGAATACAACAGGGTAGGCCCAGATACGCAGTATTTT. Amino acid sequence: CASSEYNRVGPDTQYF. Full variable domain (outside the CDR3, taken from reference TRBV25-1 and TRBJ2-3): EADIYQTPRYLVIGTGKKITLECSQTMGHDKMYWYQQDPGMELHLIHYSYGVNSTEKGDLSSESTVSRIRTEHFPLTLESARPSHTSQYLCASSEYNRVGPDTQYFGPGTRLTVL.